These T cell receptor beta chains were read from a single sample in a study of T cell clonotyping in hematopoietic cell transplantation. Produced via immunoSEQ multiplex PCR; TCRdb's table is partial and in-frame only. The sample records roughly 4,000 clones, approximately 95% being singletons. Sequenced here: PBMCs, sampled 30 days after allogeneic stem cell transplant. The receptors were gathered from a male patient between 45 and 60 years old who had an allogeneic stem cell transplant from a related donor, so the T cells may come from the graft donor. Some clones in this sample may be carry-over from other donors' samples. Each CDR3 is given with its conserved first and last residue. Each record gives: J gene, CDR3 length, V gene, D gene, clone size, CDR3 DNA, CDR3 protein. D genes are given only for firm matches. Rows may omit the clone size; those that give it use once, few, many or a size class.

TRBJ2-7,14,TRBV5-4,-,-,TGTGCCAGCAGCTTAACAGGAGACGGGCTCGGGCAGTACTTC,CASSLTGDGLGQYF
TRBJ1-2,13,TRBV5-6,-,once,TGTGCCAGCAGCCCCCGAACCAACTATGGCTACACCTTC,CASSPRTNYGYTF
TRBJ1-1,13,TRBV5-1,-,few,TGCGCCAGCAGCCGCGGGACGGACCTTGAAGCTTTCTTT,CASSRGTDLEAFF
TRBJ1-2,13,TRBV6-5,-,-,TGTGCCAGCAGTCCCGGACCTATAGGTGGCTACACCTTC,CASSPGPIGGYTF
TRBJ1-6,15,TRBV9,TRBD1,-,TGTGCCAGCAGTTCCGGGACAGGGAATAATTCACCCCTCCACTTT,CASSSGTGNNSPLHF
TRBJ2-7,14,TRBV10-2,-,-,TGCGCCAGCAGTGTTTACGGGAGCTCCTACGAGCAGTACTTC,CASSVYGSSYEQYF
TRBJ2-3,13,TRBV6-4,-,-,TGTGCCAGCAGTGAACAGGTCACAGATACGCAGTATTTT,CASSEQVTDTQYF
TRBJ1-1,14,TRBV6-5,-,-,TGTGCCAGCAGTTATTCCAGCCTGAACACTGAAGCTTTCTTT,CASSYSSLNTEAFF
TRBJ2-3,16,TRBV2,-,-,TGTGCCAGCAGTGAAATGAGTAGGGGGGAGGCAGATACGCAGTATTTT,CASSEMSRGEADTQYF
TRBJ1-1,15,TRBV11-2,-,-,TGTGCCAGCAGCTGGATCCCCGGGGGCGACACTGAAGCTTTCTTT,CASSWIPGGDTEAFF
TRBJ2-1,12,TRBV11-3,-,-,TGTGCCAGCAGCCGGACAGACAATGAGCAGTTCTTC,CASSRTDNEQFF
TRBJ2-5,16,TRBV5-1,TRBD1,-,TGCGCCAGCAGCCCTACTTGGGACAGGGACCAAGAGACCCAGTACTTC,CASSPTWDRDQETQYF
TRBJ2-5,16,TRBV9,-,-,TGTGCCAGCAGCGTTGGCGTAGGAGGGGGTACGGAGACCCAGTACTTC,CASSVGVGGGTETQYF
TRBJ1-2,14,TRBV10-3,-,-,TGTGCCATCAGTGAGTCGATAGCTAACTATGGCTACACCTTC,CAISESIANYGYTF
TRBJ1-2,13,TRBV5-1,-,-,TGCGCCAGCAGCTTGGAAAAAGATAATGGCTACACCTTC,CASSLEKDNGYTF
TRBJ2-7,16,TRBV10-3,TRBD1,-,TGTGCCATCAGTGAGTCAGGGACAGGGGAAATCTACGAGCAGTACTTC,CAISESGTGEIYEQYF
TRBJ1-4,13,TRBV6-5,TRBD1,-,TGTGCCACATATACGGGACAGTCGAAAAAACTGTTTTTT,CATYTGQSKKLFF
TRBJ1-5,16,TRBV27,-,-,TGTGCCAGCAGTTTAAAGTTCAGGGAGGGCAGGCAGCCCCAGCATTTT,CASSLKFREGRQPQHF
TRBJ2-2,14,TRBV2,-,-,TGTGCCAGCAGCAGCACAGGGTTCACCGGGGAGCTGTTTTTT,CASSSTGFTGELFF
TRBJ1-1,17,TRBV7-2,-,once,TGTGCCAGCAGCTTAGTCAGCGGGGCGCAGGGGAACACTGAAGCTTTCTTT,CASSLVSGAQGNTEAFF
TRBJ2-7,14,TRBV2,-,-,TGTGCCAGCAGTGTTGGCAGAGGGGCCTACGAGCAGTACTTC,CASSVGRGAYEQYF
TRBJ2-3,13,TRBV7-7,-,-,TGTGCCAGCAGCGCGAGCGGAACAGATACGCAGTATTTT,CASSASGTDTQYF
TRBJ1-6,14,TRBV7-2,-,-,TGTGCCAGCAGCTTTCCCCAGGGCCATTCACCCCTCCACTTT,CASSFPQGHSPLHF
TRBJ1-6,15,TRBV5-5,-,-,TGTGCCAGCAGAAAAAGACAGCGGCTTAATTCACCCCTCCACTTT,CASRKRQRLNSPLHF
TRBJ2-5,16,TRBV5-1,TRBD2,-,TGCGCCAGCAGCTTGGGGTTAGCGGGAGGGCAAGAGACCCAGTACTTC,CASSLGLAGGQETQYF
TRBJ2-7,14,TRBV9,-,-,TGTGCCAGCAGCGTAGCGGCACAGGGTGGCGAGCAGTACTTC,CASSVAAQGGEQYF
TRBJ2-3,15,TRBV9,-,-,TGTGCCAGCAGCTCCGGGACTGGGGGGTTTGATACGCAGTATTTT,CASSSGTGGFDTQYF
TRBJ1-1,13,TRBV2,-,once,TGTGCCAGCAGTGAAAACAAGAACACTGAAGCTTTCTTT,CASSENKNTEAFF
TRBJ2-7,14,TRBV27,TRBD1,-,TGTGCCAGCAGTCCTGGACAGGGGTTGCGCGAGCAGTACTTC,CASSPGQGLREQYF
TRBJ2-3,18,TRBV12-1,-,-,TGTGCCAGCAGCTTTGAGGAGCGGGGAGGCTCTAGGACAGATACGCAGTATTTT,CASSFEERGGSRTDTQYF
TRBJ2-5,14,TRBV5-1,-,-,TGCGCCAGCAGCCCGCCGGGATCCCAAGAGACCCAGTACTTC,CASSPPGSQETQYF
TRBJ2-7,14,TRBV6-6,-,once,TGTGCCAGCAGTTCGGTCTTCCCGAACTACGAGCAGTACTTC,CASSSVFPNYEQYF
TRBJ2-3,15,TRBV2,-,once,TGTGCCAGCAGGGGGGCGGGGGTTCCCTCAGATACGCAGTATTTT,CASRGAGVPSDTQYF
TRBJ1-5,15,TRBV10-3,-,-,TGTGCCATCAGTGAGTCGTACGATAGCAATCAGCCCCAGCATTTT,CAISESYDSNQPQHF
TRBJ1-5,14,TRBV16,-,-,TGTGCCACCTCCACGACCGACGCGCAGGAGCCCCAGCATTTT,CATSTTDAQEPQHF
TRBJ2-7,15,TRBV19,-,-,TGTGCCAGTAGTGTAGATGGACAGCGGAACTACGAGCAGTACTTC,CASSVDGQRNYEQYF
TRBJ2-1,15,TRBV29-1,TRBD2,-,TGCAGCGTTGAATTGGGGACTAGCGGATACAATGAGCAGTTCTTC,CSVELGTSGYNEQFF
TRBJ2-5,13,TRBV7-9,TRBD1,-,TGTGCCAGCAGCTTGGGACAGCAAGAGACCCAGTACTTC,CASSLGQQETQYF
TRBJ2-3,15,TRBV9,-,-,TGTGCCAGCAGCGTAGGGGGACTTAGCACAGATACGCAGTATTTT,CASSVGGLSTDTQYF
TRBJ2-7,14,TRBV19,-,-,TGTGCCAGTAGTGTGACGAGGGGGTCCTACGAGCAGTACTTC,CASSVTRGSYEQYF
TRBJ1-1,15,TRBV7-9,-,-,TGTGCCAGCAGCTTAGCGCTTTTAGGTTTCACTGAAGCTTTCTTT,CASSLALLGFTEAFF
TRBJ1-6,15,TRBV27,-,few,TGTGCCAGCAGGATACAGGGACCGAATAATTCACCCCTCCACTTT,CASRIQGPNNSPLHF
TRBJ1-1,14,TRBV10-3,-,-,TGTGCCATCAGTGATTCCGGAGGGCGCACTGAAGCTTTCTTT,CAISDSGGRTEAFF
TRBJ2-5,16,TRBV14,-,-,TGTGCCAGCAGCCAAAAAAGGCCCCAGGGAGGAGAGACCCAGTACTTC,CASSQKRPQGGETQYF
TRBJ2-3,13,TRBV6-5,-,-,TGTGCCAGCGGCCGACCTAGCACAGATACGCAGTATTTT,CASGRPSTDTQYF
TRBJ1-2,11,TRBV20-1,-,-,TGCAGTGCTAGTACTAACTATGGCTACACCTTC,CSASTNYGYTF
TRBJ2-7,13,TRBV7-8,-,-,TGTGCCAGCAGTGCGACTGGTTTTGGTGAGCAGTACTTC,CASSATGFGEQYF
TRBJ2-3,14,TRBV7-9,TRBD1,-,TGTGCCAGCAGCCCAGGGGGAAACACAGATACGCAGTATTTT,CASSPGGNTDTQYF
TRBJ1-2,16,TRBV27,TRBD1,-,TGTGCCAGCTCTTCGGCGGGGACAGGGGGCATCTATGGCTACACCTTC,CASSSAGTGGIYGYTF
TRBJ1-1,14,TRBV5-6,TRBD1,-,TGTGCCAGCAGCTGGGGACAGGTCGGCACTGAAGCTTTCTTT,CASSWGQVGTEAFF
TRBJ1-6,16,TRBV11-2,-,-,TGTGCCAGCAGCTTAGCACCAAGCTCCTATAATTCACCCCTCCACTTT,CASSLAPSSYNSPLHF
TRBJ1-1,13,TRBV19,-,-,TGTGCCAGTAGTACTACTACAGGGTACGAAGCTTTCTTT,CASSTTTGYEAFF
TRBJ2-7,16,TRBV7-9,TRBD1,-,TGTGCCAGCAGCTGGGGAAGGGACAGTCGCCCCTACGAGCAGTACTTC,CASSWGRDSRPYEQYF
TRBJ2-3,14,TRBV4-3,-,-,TGCGCCAGCAGCCAAGATCCCCGACAGGATACGCAGTATTTT,CASSQDPRQDTQYF
TRBJ2-7,16,TRBV6-6,TRBD1,few,TGTGCCAGCAGCCGGCCTGTAGGGACAGGGGAGTACGGGCAGTACTTC,CASSRPVGTGEYGQYF
TRBJ2-3,16,TRBV19,TRBD2,-,TGTGCCAGTAGTATAGTAGCGGGAGGGCCCACAGATACGCAGTATTTT,CASSIVAGGPTDTQYF
TRBJ2-4,12,TRBV5-1,-,-,TGCGCCAGCAGCTTGGGGGAAAACATTCAGTACTTC,CASSLGENIQYF